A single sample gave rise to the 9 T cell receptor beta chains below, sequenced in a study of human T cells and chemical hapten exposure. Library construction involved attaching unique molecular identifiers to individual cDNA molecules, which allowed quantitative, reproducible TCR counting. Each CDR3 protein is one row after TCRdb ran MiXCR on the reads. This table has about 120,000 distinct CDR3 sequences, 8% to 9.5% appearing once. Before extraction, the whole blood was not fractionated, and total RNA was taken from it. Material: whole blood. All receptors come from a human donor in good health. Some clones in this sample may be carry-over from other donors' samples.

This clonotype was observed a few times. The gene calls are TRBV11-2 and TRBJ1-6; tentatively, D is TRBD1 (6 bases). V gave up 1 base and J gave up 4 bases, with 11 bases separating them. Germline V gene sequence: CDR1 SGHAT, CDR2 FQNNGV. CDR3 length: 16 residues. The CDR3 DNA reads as TGTGCCAGCAGCTTAGGGACAGCCATTTATAATTCACCCCTCCACTTT. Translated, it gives CASSLGTAIYNSPLHF.

CDR3 sequence reads: CASSEPQGRATQYF. The CDR3 nucleotides are TGTGCCAGCAGTGAACCGCAGGGTCGTGCTACGCAGTATTTT. The chain combines TRBV25-1 with TRBJ2-3; D perhaps matches TRBD1 (5 bases). Per the germline V gene, CDR1 is MGHDK and CDR2 is SYGVNS. V was shortened by 2 bases and J by 8 bases, with 14 bases between the two germline ends. The CDR3 runs 14 residues.

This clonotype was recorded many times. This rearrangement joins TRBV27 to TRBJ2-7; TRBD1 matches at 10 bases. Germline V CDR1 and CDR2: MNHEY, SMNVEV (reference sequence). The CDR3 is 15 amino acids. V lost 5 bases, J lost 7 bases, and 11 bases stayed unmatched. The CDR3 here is CASSPSRTGGSEQYF. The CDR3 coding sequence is TGTGCCAGCAGTCCCTCTAGGACAGGGGGAAGTGAGCAGTACTTC.

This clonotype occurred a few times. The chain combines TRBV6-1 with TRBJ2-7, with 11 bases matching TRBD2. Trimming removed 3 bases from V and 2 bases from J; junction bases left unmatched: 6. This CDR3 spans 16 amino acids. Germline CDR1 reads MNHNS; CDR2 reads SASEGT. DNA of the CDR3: TGTGCCAGCAGTGACCTCGGGACTAGCGGAACCTACGAGCAGTACTTC. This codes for CASSDLGTSGTYEQYF.

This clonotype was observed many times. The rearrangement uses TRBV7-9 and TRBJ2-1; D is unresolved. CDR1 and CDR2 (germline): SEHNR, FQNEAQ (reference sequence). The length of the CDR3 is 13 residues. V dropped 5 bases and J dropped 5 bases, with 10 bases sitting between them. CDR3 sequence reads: CASSLPINNEQFF. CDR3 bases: TGTGCCAGCAGCCTCCCGATAAACAATGAGCAGTTCTTC.

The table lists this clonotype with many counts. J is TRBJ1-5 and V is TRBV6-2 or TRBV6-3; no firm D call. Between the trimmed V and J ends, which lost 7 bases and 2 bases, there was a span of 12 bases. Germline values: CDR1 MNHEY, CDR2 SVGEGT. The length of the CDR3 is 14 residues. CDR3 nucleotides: TGTGCCAGCACTATAAGCCTGGGCAATCAGCCCCAGCATTTT. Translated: CASTISLGNQPQHF.

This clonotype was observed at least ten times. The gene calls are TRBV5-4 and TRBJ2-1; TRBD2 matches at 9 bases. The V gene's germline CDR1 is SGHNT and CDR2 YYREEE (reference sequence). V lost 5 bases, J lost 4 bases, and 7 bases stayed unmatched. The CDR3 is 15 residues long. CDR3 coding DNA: TGTGCCAGCAGACCTCTAGCGGGGATATACAATGAGCAGTTCTTC. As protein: CASRPLAGIYNEQFF. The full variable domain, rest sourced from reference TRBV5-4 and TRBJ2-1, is ETGVTQSPTHLIKTRGQQVTLRCSSQSGHNTVSWYQQALGQGPQFIFQYYREEENGRGNFPPRFSGLQFPNYSSELNVNALELDDSALYLCASRPLAGIYNEQFFGPGTRLTVL.

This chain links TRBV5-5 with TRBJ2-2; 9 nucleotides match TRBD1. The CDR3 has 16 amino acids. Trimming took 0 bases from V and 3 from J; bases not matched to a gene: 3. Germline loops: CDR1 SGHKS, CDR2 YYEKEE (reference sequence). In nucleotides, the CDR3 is TGTGCCAGCAGCTTGGGGGGACAGGGCGACACCGGGGAGCTGTTTTTT. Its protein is CASSLGGQGDTGELFF. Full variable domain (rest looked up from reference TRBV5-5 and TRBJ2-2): DAGVTQSPTHLIKTRGQQVTLRCSPISGHKSVSWYQQVLGQGPQFIFQYYEKEERGRGNFPDRFSARQFPNYSSELNVNALLLGDSALYLCASSLGGQGDTGELFFGEGSRLTVL.

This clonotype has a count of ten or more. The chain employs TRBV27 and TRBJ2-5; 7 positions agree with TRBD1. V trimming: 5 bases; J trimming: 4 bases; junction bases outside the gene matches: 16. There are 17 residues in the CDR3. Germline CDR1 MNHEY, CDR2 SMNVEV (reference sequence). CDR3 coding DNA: TGTGCCAGCAGTCCTACCCGACAGGGTGGGGTTGCAGAGACCCAGTACTTC. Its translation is CASSPTRQGGVAETQYF.